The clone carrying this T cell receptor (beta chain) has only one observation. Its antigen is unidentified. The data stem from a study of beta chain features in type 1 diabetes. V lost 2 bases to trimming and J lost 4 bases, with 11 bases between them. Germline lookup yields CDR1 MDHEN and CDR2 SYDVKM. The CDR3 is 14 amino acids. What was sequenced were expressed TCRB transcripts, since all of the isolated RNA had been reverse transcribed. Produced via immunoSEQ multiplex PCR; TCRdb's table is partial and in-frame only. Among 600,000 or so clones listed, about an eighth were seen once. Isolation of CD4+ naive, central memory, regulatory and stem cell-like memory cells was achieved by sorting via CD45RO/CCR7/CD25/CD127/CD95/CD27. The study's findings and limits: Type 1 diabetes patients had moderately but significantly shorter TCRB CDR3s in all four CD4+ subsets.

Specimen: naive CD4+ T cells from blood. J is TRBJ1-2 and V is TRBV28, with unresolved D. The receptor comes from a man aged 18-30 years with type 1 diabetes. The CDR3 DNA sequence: TGTGCCAGCAGTTTAATTCACGGGTTCTATGGCTACACCTTC. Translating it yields CASSLIHGFYGYTF.